Presented here are 30 T cell receptor beta chains from one specimen sequenced in a study of T cells in Graves' hyperthyroidism and ophthalmopathy (dated by TCRdb to 2018 to 2020). Libraries came from multiplex PCR. TCRdb names Illumina HiSeq 2000 as the instrument used. Amplification of TCR beta CDR3 regions was carried out from RNA transcripts. For the first round of RT-PCR on the TCR CDR3, the HTBI primer set was used together with the Qiagen OneStep RT-PCR kit. The raw public reads went through TCRdb reprocessing: fastp at Q25, MiXCR clone calling, in-frame beta chains kept. When rows share a CDR3 protein, they turn into one entry using the most common DNA and genes. For this sample there are a few hundred thousand distinct CDR3 sequences; around 45% appear just once. The ten biggest clones cover around 7.7% of the sample. The sample consisted of peripheral blood or thyroid tissue (not recorded which). All receptors come from a woman under 30 with Graves' hyperthyroidism.

The chain couples TRBV19 to TRBJ1-2; no firm D call. The CDR3 is made up of 10 amino acids. Trimming shortened V by 8 bases and J by 5 bases, and 6 bases separated the two germline ends. Germline V gene sequence: CDR1 LNHDA, CDR2 SQIVND (reference sequence). The CDR3 is CASYLYGYTF. The CDR3, as DNA: TGTGCCAGTTACTTGTATGGCTACACCTTC.

The V call is TRBV7-9, the J call TRBJ2-2; 11 positions agree with TRBD2. The CDR3 has 16 amino acids. J lost 5 bases, V lost 1 base, and 3 bases had no gene match. CDR1 and CDR2 from the germline V gene are SEHNR and FQNEAQ (reference sequence). CDR3 in amino acids: CASSLVLAGVTGELFF. CDR3 DNA sequence: TGTGCCAGCAGCTTAGTACTAGCGGGAGTAACCGGGGAGCTGTTTTTT.

This clonotype was detected a few times. The gene calls are TRBV5-4 and TRBJ2-7, with 14 positions matching TRBD2. After removal of 2 bases from V and 4 bases from J, the junction contained 5 bases not matched to a gene. CDR3 size: 16 residues. Germline V CDR1 and CDR2: SGHNT, YYREEE (reference sequence). The CDR3 sequence is CASSFGGTSGSYEQYF. CDR3 sequence (DNA): TGTGCCAGCAGCTTCGGGGGGACTAGCGGGAGTTACGAGCAGTACTTC.

This chain joins TRBV12-3 or TRBV12-4 and TRBJ2-3, with TRBD2 matching 10 bases. This CDR3 is built from 18 residues. The ends lost 7 bases at V and 2 bases at J; junction bases unmatched: 15. The CDR3 nucleotides are TGTGCCAGCACAACCCTCCGGCGGGGACTAGCGATCACAGATACGCAGTATTTT. This sequence encodes CASTTLRRGLAITDTQYF.

The chain joins TRBV9 to TRBJ1-5, with a tentative D call TRBD1 (5 bases). The CDR3 spans 14 residues. With 0 bases removed from V and 9 bases from J, the gap between germline ends came to 13 bases. Germline CDR1 reads SGDLS; CDR2 reads YYNGEE. CDR3 coding DNA: TGTGCCAGCAGCGTAGCTTCGGGGGGACGGCCCCAGCATTTT. Encoded protein: CASSVASGGRPQHF.

V usage is TRBV7-9 and J usage is TRBJ1-4, with D uncertain. Germline V gene sequence: CDR1 SEHNR, CDR2 FQNEAQ (reference sequence). Trimming left V 2 bases short and J 10 bases short, with 20 bases between. The CDR3 totals 16 residues. CDR3 amino acids: CASSLYPAWREGKLFF. CDR3 nucleotides: TGTGCCAGCAGCTTATACCCGGCCTGGCGGGAGGGAAAACTGTTTTTT.

CDR3 DNA: TGTGCCAGTAGATTCCAGGGGGCCGCAGATACGCAGTATTTT. Translation gives CASRFQGAADTQYF. The chain has TRBV19 and TRBJ2-3; 8 nucleotides agree with TRBD1. Germline V gives CDR1 LNHDA, CDR2 SQIVND (reference sequence). The CDR3 sequence is 14 residues long. After removal of 6 bases from V and 4 bases from J, the junction contained 6 bases not matched to a gene.

This clonotype was detected many times. The chain links TRBV10-2 to TRBJ2-7; D is uncertain. Germline loops: CDR1 WSHSY, CDR2 SAAADI. The CDR3 has 12 amino acids. The V gene lost 3 bases and the J gene lost 6 bases, with 9 bases spanning the gap. The CDR3 is CASSEGEGEQYF. The DNA for the CDR3 is TGCGCCAGCAGTGAAGGTGAAGGCGAGCAGTACTTC.

The chain combines TRBV20-1 with TRBJ1-2, with 7 bases that match TRBD1. V lost 4 bases, J lost 4 bases, and 15 bases stayed unmatched. The CDR3 loop spans 16 amino acids. Per the germline V gene, CDR1 is DFQATT and CDR2 is SNEGSKA (reference sequence). The CDR3 loop reads CSATGTVMGGLYGYTF. The CDR3 bases are TGCAGTGCTACCGGGACAGTGATGGGAGGACTCTATGGCTACACCTTC.

This clonotype showed up many times. The V call is TRBV6-5, the J call TRBJ2-2, with 7 bases that match TRBD1. After removal of 10 bases from V and 5 bases from J, the junction contained 10 bases not matched to a gene. In germline, CDR1 is MNHEY, CDR2 SVGAGI. The CDR3 is 14 amino acids. CDR3 sequence reads: CATGNRGFTGELFF. CDR3 nucleotide sequence: TGTGCCACGGGGAACAGGGGATTTACCGGGGAGCTGTTTTTT.

In this sample, this clonotype turned up a few times. The gene calls are TRBV18 and TRBJ1-4; 8 bases align to TRBD1. Germline CDR1 and CDR2: KGHSH and LQKENI. J lost 4 bases, V lost 3 bases, and 4 bases had no gene match. The CDR3 length is 15 residues. DNA for the CDR3: TGTGCCAGCTCACCCGGACAGGGTGGTAATGAAAAACTGTTTTTT. The encoded protein is CASSPGQGGNEKLFF.

V is TRBV5-8 and J is TRBJ2-5, with 8 bases matching TRBD2. The closer fit of TRBJ2-1 to the DNA end suggests the J call may be wrong. CDR3 length: 15 residues. Germline V gene sequence: CDR1 SGHTS, CDR2 YDEGEE. The chain's CDR3 is CASSLNRGGYNEQFF. CDR3 sequence (DNA): TGTGCCAGCAGCTTGAATCGGGGGGGGTACAATGAGCAGTTCTTC.

This clonotype showed up many times. J is TRBJ2-2 and V is TRBV24-1; D may be TRBD1 (6 bases). V dropped 4 bases and J dropped 6 bases, with 17 bases sitting between them. The germline V gene has CDR1 KGHDR and CDR2 SFDVKD. The CDR3 is 16 residues long. The CDR3 loop is CATSDRKTGRSGELFF. The CDR3 bases are TGTGCCACCAGTGACCGGAAGACAGGCAGGTCCGGGGAGCTGTTTTTT.

In this sample, this clonotype turned up once. V is TRBV12-3 or TRBV12-4 and J is TRBJ1-6; a possible D gene is TRBD1 (5 bases). CDR3 length: 14 amino acids. V lost 7 bases, J lost 7 bases, and 14 bases lay in between. The CDR3 DNA sequence: TGTGCCAGCACCAGGGACGGAGCCAATTCACCCCTCCACTTT. Translation: CASTRDGANSPLHF.

This clonotype was recorded only once. This chain connects TRBV7-9 to TRBJ2-7; a possible D gene is TRBD2 (6 bases). The CDR3 is 16 residues long. V was trimmed by 4 bases and J by 0 bases, leaving 16 bases between them. Per the germline V gene, CDR1 is SEHNR and CDR2 is FQNEAQ (reference sequence). In nucleotides, the CDR3 is TGTGCCAGCAGCTCCGGCTTGGAGGGAGTCTCCTACGAGCAGTACTTC. Translation: CASSSGLEGVSYEQYF. Variable domain in full (rest from reference TRBV7-9 and TRBJ2-7): DTGVSQNPRHKITKRGQNVTFRCDPISEHNRLYWYRQTLGQGPEFLTYFQNEAQLEKSRLLSDRFSAERPKGSFSTLEIQRTEQGDSAMYLCASSSGLEGVSYEQYFGPGTRLTVT.

The chain carries TRBV7-2 and TRBJ2-7; D perhaps matches TRBD1 (5 bases). Germline V lookup: CDR1 SGHTA, CDR2 FQGNSA. The CDR3 is 15 residues long. Trimming cost V 7 bases and J 1 base, with 17 bases left between them. CDR3 sequence reads: CASKPQSGPSYEQYF. Here the CDR3 DNA reads TGTGCCAGCAAACCACAGTCAGGGCCATCCTACGAGCAGTACTTC.

This clonotype was detected many times. The chain links TRBV6-1 to TRBJ2-6; D gene ambiguous. Germline V lookup: CDR1 MNHNS, CDR2 SASEGT. The V gene lost 2 bases and the J gene lost 2 bases, with 16 bases spanning the gap. The CDR3 covers 18 residues. The CDR3 here is CASSERRRPRAGANVLTF. In DNA, the CDR3 is TGTGCCAGCAGTGAAAGGCGGCGACCCCGGGCTGGGGCCAACGTCCTGACTTTC.

Ten or more counts support this clonotype. The chain combines TRBV20-1 with TRBJ2-7, with D unresolved. The CDR3 consists of 11 residues. Deletions cut 5 bases from V and 2 bases from J, with 7 bases between. Germline V gives CDR1 DFQATT, CDR2 SNEGSKA (reference sequence). CDR3 region: CSAPDPYEQYF. CDR3 DNA sequence: TGCAGTGCTCCAGACCCCTACGAGCAGTACTTC.

This clonotype was seen a handful of times. J is TRBJ2-3 and V is TRBV20-1; 13 bases map to TRBD2. V trimming: 2 bases; J trimming: 4 bases; junction bases outside the gene matches: 3. CDR3 length equals 15 residues. Germline loops: CDR1 DFQATT, CDR2 SNEGSKA (reference sequence). The CDR3 sequence: CSARRTSGSSDTQYF. The CDR3 DNA follows: TGCAGTGCTAGACGGACTAGCGGGAGCTCAGATACGCAGTATTTT.

The sample holds many counts of this clonotype. V and J are TRBV19 and TRBJ2-7; 9 bases map to TRBD1. The CDR3 is made up of 16 amino acids. CDR1 and CDR2 from the germline V gene are LNHDA and SQIVND (reference sequence). Trimming took 8 bases from V and 0 from J; bases not matched to a gene: 11. The CDR3 is CASRGDRAASSYEQYF. The CDR3 DNA reads as TGTGCCAGTCGGGGGGACAGGGCCGCCTCCTCCTACGAGCAGTACTTC.

Comment on this clonotype: A much larger clone lies a single base off, so this may be a read error. The CDR3 DNA reads TGCAGTGTTGACCCCGGACAGAGTGCGAGCCACGAGCAGTACTTC. Amino acid sequence: CSVDPGQSASHEQYF. The genes are TRBV20-1 and TRBJ2-7; TRBD1 is a possible D gene (6 bases). Germline assignment: CDR1 DFQATT and CDR2 SNEGSKA (reference sequence). With 7 bases removed from V and 5 bases from J, the gap between germline ends came to 24 bases. The CDR3 has 15 amino acids.

There are many counts of this clonotype. The chain combines TRBV7-9 with TRBJ1-2; D call uncertain. The germline V gene encodes CDR1 SEHNR and CDR2 FQNEAQ (reference sequence). V lost 5 bases and J 4 bases, leaving 17 bases between the germline ends. CDR3 size: 15 residues. CDR3 sequence: CASSDLAVWAYGYTF. In DNA form, the CDR3 reads TGTGCCAGCAGCGACTTAGCGGTTTGGGCCTATGGCTACACCTTC.

The J gene is TRBJ2-3, the V gene TRBV12-3 or TRBV12-4; 13 bases fit TRBD2. The CDR3 has 19 amino acids. V shed 5 bases, J shed 0 bases, and the junction held 11 bases outside the gene matches. This CDR3 is CASSTQRTSGSESTDTQYF. The CDR3 DNA reads TGTGCCAGCAGTACCCAAAGGACTAGCGGGAGTGAAAGCACAGATACGCAGTATTTT.

This clonotype appeared many times. This rearrangement joins TRBV20-1 to TRBJ1-3; D is possibly TRBD1 (6 bases). The germline CDR1 and CDR2 sequences are DFQATT and SNEGSKA (reference sequence). The CDR3 length is 16 residues. The ends were cut back, 5 bases at V and 0 bases at J, with 17 bases in the middle. CDR3 in amino acids: CSAGRDTRISGNTIYF. CDR3 DNA: TGCAGTGCTGGCCGGGACACGAGGATCTCTGGAAACACCATATATTTT.

The genes are TRBV3-1 and TRBJ1-6; D is unresolved. The CDR3 runs to 13 residues. Germline V gives CDR1 LGHDT, CDR2 YNNKEL (reference sequence). Deletions cut 6 bases from V and 10 bases from J, with 13 bases between. CDR3 protein: CASSLSLGSPLHF. The CDR3 nucleotides read TGTGCCAGCAGTCTCAGCCTTGGATCACCCCTCCACTTT.

This clonotype was counted at least ten times. The chain carries TRBV18 and TRBJ1-5; D not certain. Germline CDR1 and CDR2: KGHSH and LQKENI. This CDR3 region has 15 residues. Deletions cut 1 base from V and 0 bases from J, with 7 bases between. The CDR3 is CASSPRGSSNQPQHF. The DNA for the CDR3 is TGTGCCAGCTCACCACGAGGGTCTAGCAATCAGCCCCAGCATTTT.

This clonotype turned up a few times. CDR3 sequence reads: CASSLSGGSNNEQFF. The DNA of the CDR3 is TGCGCCAGCAGCTTGTCAGGGGGTTCCAACAATGAGCAGTTCTTC. The gene calls are TRBV5-1 and TRBJ2-1, with 7 bases aligning to TRBD1. V was clipped by 1 base and J by 5 bases; unmatched bases: 6. The CDR3 runs to 15 residues. The germline CDR1 and CDR2 sequences are SGHRS and YFSETQ. The full variable domain, in which reference TRBV5-1 and TRBJ2-1 provide the parts outside the CDR3, is KAGVTQTPRYLIKTRGQQVTLSCSPISGHRSVSWYQQTPGQGLQFLFEYFSETQRNKGNFPGRFSGRQFSNSRSEMNVSTLELGDSALYLCASSLSGGSNNEQFFGPGTRLTVL.

This clonotype was seen repeatedly, ten times or more. The chain links TRBV20-1 to TRBJ1-5, with 7 nucleotides matching TRBD1. Germline values: CDR1 DFQATT, CDR2 SNEGSKA (reference sequence). This CDR3 contains 19 residues. V shed 3 bases, J shed 3 bases, and the junction held 20 bases outside the gene matches. The CDR3 DNA sequence: TGCAGTGCTAGTCTCAGGCTCTTAAGTGGGACAGAAGACAATCAGCCCCAGCATTTT. It yields the protein CSASLRLLSGTEDNQPQHF.

This chain links TRBV24-1 with TRBJ1-2; maybe TRBD1 (6 bases). Per the germline V gene, CDR1 is KGHDR and CDR2 is SFDVKD. CDR3 size: 12 residues. This CDR3 is CARVGQNYGYTF. The CDR3 DNA reads TGTGCTAGAGTGGGACAAAACTATGGCTACACCTTC.

The rearrangement uses TRBV7-9 and TRBJ1-1; 7 bases are a match to TRBD1. Germline values: CDR1 SEHNR, CDR2 FQNEAQ (reference sequence). The CDR3 spans 11 residues. Trimming cost V 4 bases and J 10 bases; bases outside gene matches: 3. CDR3 region: CASSWTGLAFF. CDR3 DNA sequence: TGTGCCAGCAGCTGGACAGGTCTAGCTTTCTTT.